Below, 2 T cell receptor beta chains from the same sample are listed, as sequenced in a study of CD8 T cells in Susac syndrome (dated by TCRdb to between 2017 and 2020). Library creation used the immunoSEQ multiplex PCR assay. RNA was extracted with the RNeasy kit and roughly 0.45 to 1 ug was reverse transcribed using random hexamers. TCRdb applied fastp at Q25 and MiXCR to the public reads, then kept only in-frame beta chains. Each entry merges the rows of one CDR3 protein and shows their most common DNA and genes. This sample comprises 100,000 to 150,000 distinct CDR3 sequences, about 92% of them detected only once. The biggest ten clones account for roughly 0.29% of the sample. Sequencing was done on a sample of CD8+ T cells from PBMCs. The source is a human donor with multiple sclerosis.

In this sample, this clonotype turned up once. CDR3 DNA: TGTGCCAGCAGCTTAGTGGGCCCTGGTAACATTCAGTACTTC. It yields the protein CASSLVGPGNIQYF. This rearrangement joins TRBV7-9 to TRBJ2-4, with D unclear. Trimming cost V 1 base and J 7 bases, with 11 bases left between them. The CDR3 is 14 residues long. Germline values: CDR1 SEHNR, CDR2 FQNEAQ (reference sequence).

This sequence joins TRBV12-3 or TRBV12-4 and TRBJ2-7; 10 bases map to TRBD1. This CDR3 is 14 amino acids long. V dropped 6 bases and J dropped 6; count of bases not matched to a gene: 8. DNA of the CDR3: TGTGCCAGCAGCCACGGGACAGGGGTGGCCGAGCAGTACGTC. It encodes CASSHGTGVAEQYV.